What follows are 27 T cell receptor beta chains derived from one specimen sequenced in a study of cytomegalovirus exposure and HLA in healthy donors. PCR employed 60 Vbeta and 13 Jbeta primers. Repertoires were generated with immunoSEQ multiplex PCR, while TCRdb's copy carries only in-frame clones and drops some. The sample contains tens of thousands of clones, around 80% of which appear only once. The sample was PBMCs. The source of these receptors is a male donor in good health and CMV-seropositive.

The chain couples TRBV30 to TRBJ1-5, with D possibly matching TRBD1 (5 bases). This CDR3 is 13 amino acids long. Germline CDR1 is GTSNPN and CDR2 is SVGIG (reference sequence). V gave up 0 bases and J gave up 6 bases, with 9 bases separating them. The CDR3 DNA reads TGTGCCTGGAGTGTACAGGCTGGTCAGCCCCAGCATTTT. It translates to CAWSVQAGQPQHF.

In DNA form, the CDR3 reads TGTGCCACCACTTCAGGGGATGGCTACACCTTC. It codes for CATTSGDGYTF. The V call is TRBV10-3, the J call TRBJ1-2; D is possibly TRBD1 (6 bases). V lost 10 bases to trimming and J lost 6 bases, with 12 bases between them. The CDR3 runs to 11 residues. Germline loops: CDR1 ENHRY, CDR2 SYGVKD.

The chain joins TRBV5-1 to TRBJ2-5; the D gene is possibly TRBD1 (6 bases). V shed 6 bases and J shed 1 base, with 16 bases lying between them. Germline values: CDR1 SGHRS, CDR2 YFSETQ. CDR3 length equals 15 residues. CDR3 sequence: CASTLSGGVQETQYF. The DNA for the CDR3 is TGCGCCAGCACCCTGAGTGGGGGCGTCCAAGAGACCCAGTACTTC. Supplemented by reference TRBV5-1 and TRBJ2-5, the full variable domain reads KAGVTQTPRYLIKTRGQQVTLSCSPISGHRSVSWYQQTPGQGLQFLFEYFSETQRNKGNFPGRFSGRQFSNSRSEMNVSTLELGDSALYLCASTLSGGVQETQYFGPGTRLLVL.

J is TRBJ2-1 and V is TRBV1; the listed D gene, TRBD2, was not tested against the DNA. TRBV1 is reported as a pseudogene. The CDR3 extends over 12 amino acids. Here the CDR3 DNA reads TGCACCAGCAGTCGTGAGGGCCATGAGCAGTTCTTC. Protein: CTSSREGHEQFF.

This clone was detected only a few times. The genes are TRBV9 and TRBJ1-2; 9 nucleotides line up with TRBD1. V trimming: 3 bases; J trimming: 3 bases; junction bases outside the gene matches: 3. The CDR3 has 14 residues. The germline gives CDR1 SGDLS, CDR2 YYNGEE. In nucleotides, the CDR3 is TGTGCCAGCAGCGCGGACAGGGGATACTATGGCTACACCTTC. Translated, it gives CASSADRGYYGYTF.

This clone was seen more than once but under ten times. The chain combines TRBV29-1 with TRBJ2-7; D possibly corresponds to TRBD2 (6 bases). CDR1 and CDR2 from the germline V gene are SQVTM and ANQGSEA. Deletions cut 3 bases from V and 3 bases from J, with 12 bases between. The CDR3 runs to 13 residues. The CDR3, as DNA: TGCAGCGTTGAGGCTAGCGCGGACTACGAGCAGTACTTC. It translates to CSVEASADYEQYF.

V is TRBV2 and J is TRBJ2-3, with 7 nucleotides matching TRBD2. The V gene's germline CDR1 is SNHLY and CDR2 FYNNEI. This CDR3 contains 14 residues. The V and J ends lost 8 bases and 1 base, in that order; junction bases with no gene match: 6. The DNA of the CDR3 is TGTGCCAGCCTTAAGGGAGGGGGCACAGATACGCAGTATTTT. It translates to CASLKGGGTDTQYF.

This clone occurred once. The rearrangement uses TRBV25-1 and TRBJ2-1; TRBD2 is a possible D gene (6 bases). The V gene's germline CDR1 is MGHDK and CDR2 SYGVNS. The CDR3 consists of 13 residues. Trimming removed 6 bases from V and 7 bases from J, with 13 bases in between. CDR3 nucleotides: TGTGCCAGCAGCTCGGGACTGCCTAATGAGCAGTTCTTC. Translation gives CASSSGLPNEQFF.

This clone was detected a few times. This sequence joins TRBV10-2 and TRBJ2-7; TRBD2 matches at 7 bases. This CDR3 has 14 residues. V was clipped by 6 bases and J by 2 bases; unmatched bases: 7. The germline gives CDR1 WSHSY, CDR2 SAAADI. The CDR3 nucleotides read TGCGCCAGCAGAGGGATAGCGGGCACCTACGAGCAGTACTTC. It translates to CASRGIAGTYEQYF.

V and J are TRBV28 and TRBJ2-4; D perhaps matches TRBD2 (6 bases). V gave up 4 bases and J gave up 14 bases, with 15 bases separating them. The CDR3 spans 12 residues. Germline lookup yields CDR1 MDHEN and CDR2 SYDVKM. CDR3 sequence (DNA): TGTGCCAGCAGTTCTGTCGGGAGAGGAAAGTACTTC. This sequence encodes CASSSVGRGKYF. Combining the CDR3 with reference TRBV28 and TRBJ2-4 gives the whole variable domain DVKVTQSSRYLVKRTGEKVFLECVQDMDHENMFWYRQDPGLGLRLIYFSYDVKMKEKGDIPEGYSVSREKKERFSLILESASTNQTSMYLCASSSVGRGKYFGAGTRLSVL.

The chain recombines TRBV4-1 with TRBJ2-7, with 7 positions matching TRBD2. The trim removed 2 bases at V and 9 bases at J, leaving 7 bases unmatched. CDR1 MGHRA and CDR2 YSYEKL come from the germline V gene. This CDR3 comprises 13 residues. The chain's CDR3 is CASSQLLREAQYF. The CDR3 DNA follows: TGCGCCAGCAGCCAACTCCTCCGGGAGGCGCAGTACTTC.

The rearrangement links TRBV7-9 to TRBJ1-3, with 10 bases matching TRBD1. The CDR3 is 15 amino acids. V shed 5 bases, J shed 2 bases, and the junction held 3 bases outside the gene matches. Germline loops: CDR1 SEHNR, CDR2 FQNEAQ (reference sequence). CDR3 in DNA: TGTGCCAGCAGCCCGACAGGGGGCCCTGGAAACACCATATATTTT. Protein product: CASSPTGGPGNTIYF.

This clone was counted between two and nine times. V and J are TRBV7-9 and TRBJ2-7, with 7 bases that match TRBD2. The CDR3 length is 16 residues. Trimming at V came to 4 bases and at J to 5 bases, leaving 14 bases not matched to a gene. Germline lookup yields CDR1 SEHNR and CDR2 FQNEAQ (reference sequence). The CDR3 coding sequence is TGTGCCAGCAGCTCCGTCAGCGGGGTCAATACCCACGAGCAGTACTTC. Translating gives CASSSVSGVNTHEQYF.

The gene calls are TRBV7-9 and TRBJ2-3, with 8 bases identical to TRBD2. The CDR3 is 17 amino acids. V gave up 2 bases and J gave up 5 bases; unmatched junction bases: 12. In germline, CDR1 is SEHNR, CDR2 FQNEAQ (reference sequence). This chain's CDR3 is CASSLSVMAGGEDTQYF. CDR3 DNA: TGTGCCAGCAGCTTATCGGTTATGGCGGGAGGAGAAGATACGCAGTATTTT. Together with reference TRBV7-9 and TRBJ2-3, the CDR3 gives the full variable domain: DTGVSQNPRHKITKRGQNVTFRCDPISEHNRLYWYRQTLGQGPEFLTYFQNEAQLEKSRLLSDRFSAERPKGSFSTLEIQRTEQGDSAMYLCASSLSVMAGGEDTQYFGPGTRLTVL.

This chain joins TRBV6-6 and TRBJ1-1, with TRBD1 identical over 7 bases. The CDR3 has 15 amino acids. V gave up 5 bases and J gave up 3 bases; unmatched junction bases: 9. Germline V gene sequence: CDR1 MNHNY, CDR2 SVGAGI (reference sequence). In DNA, the CDR3 is TGTGCCAGCAGTCGTCAACCCACAGGGGACACTGAAGCTTTCTTT. It yields the protein CASSRQPTGDTEAFF.

The gene calls are TRBV5-1 and TRBJ1-4, with a weak D call TRBD1 (5 bases). The CDR3 runs to 16 residues. In germline, CDR1 is SGHRS, CDR2 YFSETQ. Trimming removed 7 bases from V and 5 bases from J, with 21 bases in between. CDR3 coding DNA: TGCGCCAGCCAGACGGGGGGACGGACGCGAAATGAAAAACTGTTTTTT. Protein: CASQTGGRTRNEKLFF.

The table lists this clone with a few counts. V is TRBV6-6 and J is TRBJ2-7; maybe TRBD1 (6 bases). The V gene's germline CDR1 is MNHNY and CDR2 SVGAGI (reference sequence). The CDR3 extends over 14 amino acids. Trimming removed 2 bases at V and 1 base at J, with 9 bases between. CDR3 sequence reads: CASSYGQGSYEQYF. The CDR3 DNA follows: TGTGCCAGCAGTTACGGCCAGGGGTCCTACGAGCAGTACTTC.

The V and J genes are TRBV20-1 and TRBJ2-7, with 8 bases lining up with TRBD2. The CDR3 has 11 amino acids. Looked up from germline, CDR1 is DFQATT and CDR2 is SNEGSKA (reference sequence). Trimming cost V 1 base and J 12 bases; bases outside gene matches: 5. The CDR3 sequence is CSARVSGGLYF. CDR3 in DNA: TGCAGTGCTAGAGTCTCGGGAGGGTTGTACTTC.

V gene TRBV5-1 combines with J gene TRBJ1-2; no clear D gene. This CDR3 is 13 amino acids long. Looked up from germline, CDR1 is SGHRS and CDR2 is YFSETQ. V lost 1 base and J lost 4, with 8 bases in between. DNA of the CDR3: TGCGCCAGCAGCTTGAGCCAGGTCTATGGCTACACCTTC. Its translation is CASSLSQVYGYTF. Filled out from reference TRBV5-1 and TRBJ1-2, the complete variable domain reads KAGVTQTPRYLIKTRGQQVTLSCSPISGHRSVSWYQQTPGQGLQFLFEYFSETQRNKGNFPGRFSGRQFSNSRSEMNVSTLELGDSALYLCASSLSQVYGYTFGSGTRLTVV.

The V gene is TRBV19, the J gene TRBJ1-4, with 8 bases matching TRBD1. Germline V gives CDR1 LNHDA, CDR2 SQIVND (reference sequence). The J segment lost 0 bases and the V segment lost 0 bases, leaving 6 bases of the junction unmatched. The CDR3 length is 18 residues. Written as DNA, the CDR3 is TGTGCCAGTAGTATAGAGTTGGTGGGACAGGCAACTAATGAAAAACTGTTTTTT. It specifies CASSIELVGQATNEKLFF.

The rearrangement joins TRBV28 to TRBJ1-2; D unclear. Germline V gene sequence: CDR1 MDHEN, CDR2 SYDVKM. The CDR3 runs 14 residues. The V end was cut by 6 bases, the J end by 3 bases, with 14 bases between. CDR3 in amino acids: CASSPPGTDYGYTF. The CDR3 DNA reads as TGTGCCAGCAGCCCCCCAGGAACGGACTATGGCTACACCTTC.

The chain uses TRBV15 and TRBJ2-1; 10 bases line up with TRBD1. Germline-derived CDR1 and CDR2 are LNHNV and YYDKDF (reference sequence). V dropped 3 bases and J dropped 10; count of bases not matched to a gene: 9. The CDR3 sequence is 15 residues long. The CDR3 is CATSSDRGPSVEQFF. DNA of the CDR3: TGTGCCACCAGCAGCGACAGGGGGCCGAGCGTCGAGCAGTTCTTC.

This clone has only one observation. This rearrangement joins TRBV9 to TRBJ2-5; TRBD1 aligns across 9 bases. Trimming cost V 4 bases and J 2 bases; bases outside gene matches: 6. The CDR3 is made up of 15 amino acids. Looked up from germline, CDR1 is SGDLS and CDR2 is YYNGEE. The CDR3 here is CASSLGTGKQETQYF. DNA of the CDR3: TGTGCCAGCAGCCTCGGGACAGGGAAACAAGAGACCCAGTACTTC.

J is TRBJ2-6 and V is TRBV7-2; D might be TRBD1 (6 bases). CDR3 size: 19 residues. CDR1 and CDR2 (germline): SGHTA, FQGNSA. Trimming shortened V by 4 bases and J by 0 bases, and 19 bases separated the two germline ends. In DNA form, the CDR3 reads TGTGCCAGCAGCTCGGTTCCCAGGACAGCCCGCTCTGGGGCCAACGTCCTGACTTTC. Amino acids: CASSSVPRTARSGANVLTF. The variable domain in full, completed from reference TRBV7-2 and TRBJ2-6, reads GAGVSQSPSNKVTEKGKDVELRCDPISGHTALYWYRQSLGQGLEFLIYFQGNSAPDKSGLPSDRFSAERTGGSVSTLTIQRTQQEDSAVYLCASSSVPRTARSGANVLTFGAGSRLTVL.

This clone was detected only once. This chain connects TRBV5-1 to TRBJ2-2; D may be TRBD2 (6 bases). This CDR3 is 14 amino acids long. The V end lost 6 bases, the J end lost 0 bases, and 9 bases lay between the germline ends. The germline V gene encodes CDR1 SGHRS and CDR2 YFSETQ. The CDR3 nucleotides read TGCGCCAGCACCCGACTAGCGAACACCGGGGAGCTGTTTTTT. Protein sequence: CASTRLANTGELFF.

The chain has TRBV7-6 and TRBJ1-4; unclear D gene. CDR3 size: 16 residues. CDR1 and CDR2 (germline): SGHVS, FNYEAQ. Trimming removed 5 bases from V and 2 bases from J, with 15 bases in between. CDR3 loop: CASSLGGRATNEKLFF. The CDR3 DNA follows: TGTGCCAGCAGCCTAGGAGGGAGGGCGACTAATGAAAAACTGTTTTTT.

Here the CDR3 DNA reads TGTGCCAGCAGCTTAGACAGGGGGGATACTGAAGCTTTCTTT. Its protein product is CASSLDRGDTEAFF. The V gene is TRBV11-3, the J gene TRBJ1-1; the match to TRBD1 covers 7 bases. J lost 5 bases, V lost 0 bases, and 3 bases had no gene match. This CDR3 spans 14 amino acids. CDR1 and CDR2 from the germline V gene are SGHNT and YENEEA. Using reference TRBV11-3 and TRBJ1-1 for the parts outside the CDR3, the full variable domain is EAGVVQSPRYKIIEKKQPVAFWCNPISGHNTLYWYLQNLGQGPELLIRYENEEAVDDSQLPKDRFSAERLKGVDSTLKIQPAELGDSAVYLCASSLDRGDTEAFFGQGTRLTVV.